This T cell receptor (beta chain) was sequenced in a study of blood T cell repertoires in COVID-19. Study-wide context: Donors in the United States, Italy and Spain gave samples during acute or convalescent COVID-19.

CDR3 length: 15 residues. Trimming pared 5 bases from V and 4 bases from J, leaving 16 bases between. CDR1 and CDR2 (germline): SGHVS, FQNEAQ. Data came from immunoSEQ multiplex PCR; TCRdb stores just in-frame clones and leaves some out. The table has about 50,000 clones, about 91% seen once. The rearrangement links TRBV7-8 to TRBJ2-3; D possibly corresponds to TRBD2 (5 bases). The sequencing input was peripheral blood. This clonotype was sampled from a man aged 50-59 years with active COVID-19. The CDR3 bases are TGTGCCAGCAGCCCAGGTTGGAGGCCCTCAGATACGCAGTATTTT. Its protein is CASSPGWRPSDTQYF.